The rows below give T cell receptor beta chains drawn from one sample of a study of shared clonotypes between healthy human individuals. Here immunoSEQ multiplex PCR was the method, and the copy in TCRdb shows in-frame clones only, minus some. The sample has over 2 million clones; 85% to 95% are singletons. The specimen sequenced was naive CD8+ T cells sorted from blood. These TCRs come from a man aged 18 to 30 in good health. Each CDR3 is given with its conserved first and last residue. D genes are given only for firm matches. Clone size, where shown, is once, few, many, or a class for clones that have expanded.

TRBJ2-1 TRBV7-2 14 . TRBD2 CASSSLASGGEQFF TGTGCCAGCAGCTCGTTGGCTAGCGGGGGGGAGCAGTTCTTC
TRBJ2-7 TRBV28 16 . . CASSPHGQAISYEQYF TGTGCCAGCAGTCCCCACGGTCAAGCGATATCCTACGAGCAGTACTTC
TRBJ1-1 TRBV28 16 . . CASSFSGWGMNTEAFF TGTGCCAGCAGTTTTTCAGGGTGGGGGATGAACACTGAAGCTTTCTTT
TRBJ2-4 TRBV11-2 17 . TRBD2 CASSPGLAGGPKNIQYF TGTGCCAGCAGCCCGGGACTAGCGGGAGGGCCCAAAAACATTCAGTACTTC
TRBJ2-1 TRBV7-9 12 . . CASSLASRWRFF TGTGCCAGCAGCTTAGCATCCCGCTGGCGGTTCTTC
TRBJ1-2 TRBV29-1 12 once TRBD1 CSVGDRADGYTF TGCAGCGTTGGGGACAGGGCGGATGGCTACACCTTC
TRBJ2-5 TRBV28 16 . TRBD1 CASSLSSGGIRETQYF TGTGCCAGCAGTTTGTCTTCAGGGGGAATTAGAGAGACCCAGTACTTC
TRBJ2-7 TRBV5-1 13 . TRBD1 CASSEGAPYEQYF TGCGCCAGCAGCGAGGGGGCTCCATACGAGCAGTACTTC
TRBJ2-7 TRBV4-1 15 . TRBD2 CASSQVHSGSYEQYF TGCGCCAGCAGCCAAGTGCATAGCGGGAGTTACGAGCAGTACTTC
TRBJ1-2 TRBV7-8 14 . . CASSLWPGIVGYTF TGTGCCAGCAGCTTATGGCCGGGGATCGTTGGCTACACCTTC
TRBJ1-3 TRBV5-4 14 few . CASSFHGAGNTIYF TGTGCCAGCAGCTTTCACGGGGCTGGAAACACCATATATTTT
TRBJ1-5 TRBV18 16 . TRBD1 CASSLEGQGSNQPQHF TGTGCCAGCTCGCTCGAGGGACAGGGGAGCAATCAGCCCCAGCATTTT
TRBJ2-7 TRBV27 14 . . CASSGGFSSYEQYF TGTGCCAGCAGTGGGGGCTTTAGCTCCTACGAGCAGTACTTC
TRBJ2-3 TRBV4-1 15 . . CASSQGVGDTDTQYF TGCGCCAGCAGCCAGGGGGTAGGGGACACAGATACGCAGTATTTT
TRBJ1-1 TRBV29-1 12 . . CSVVSRDTEAFF TGCAGCGTTGTTTCCAGGGACACTGAAGCTTTCTTT
TRBJ2-3 TRBV11-1 17 once TRBD2 CASSLVGGGGEADTQYF TGTGCCAGCAGCTTAGTTGGCGGGGGGGGCGAGGCAGATACGCAGTATTTT
TRBJ2-7 TRBV27 14 . TRBD1 CASSLETGGYEQYF TGTGCCAGCAGTTTGGAGACAGGGGGCTACGAGCAGTACTTC
TRBJ1-2 TRBV6-5 14 . . CASRAEGTVYGYTF TGTGCCAGCAGGGCCGAGGGGACGGTCTATGGCTACACCTTC
TRBJ2-2 TRBV2 12 . TRBD2 CAIRGGTGELFF TGTGCCATCCGCGGGGGCACCGGGGAGCTGTTTTTT
TRBJ2-2 TRBV27 12 . . CASSPLGRELFF TGTGCCAGCAGTCCTTTGGGGCGGGAGCTGTTTTTT
TRBJ2-2 TRBV7-6 16 . . CASSLMEGMNTGELFF TGTGCCAGCAGCTTAATGGAGGGGATGAACACCGGGGAGCTGTTTTTT
TRBJ1-2 TRBV5-6 13 . TRBD1 CASSPGQEYGYTF TGTGCCAGCAGCCCGGGACAGGAATATGGCTACACCTTC
TRBJ2-1 TRBV11-2 15 . . CASSSLVEVYNEQFF TGTGCCAGCAGCTCATTAGTAGAGGTCTACAATGAGCAGTTCTTC
TRBJ1-2 TRBV6-5 14 . . CASSSQGIRYGYTF TGTGCCAGCAGTTCCCAGGGGATTAGGTATGGCTACACCTTC
TRBJ2-4 TRBV7-9 16 . TRBD1 CASSSQTGTGENIQYF TGTGCCAGCAGCTCGCAAACCGGGACAGGGGAAAACATTCAGTACTTC
TRBJ1-2 TRBV2 10 . . CASRLSGYTF TGTGCCAGCAGACTCAGTGGCTACACCTTC
TRBJ1-2 TRBV30 12 . . CAWSGGGYGYTF TGTGCCTGGAGTGGGGGGGGCTATGGCTACACCTTC
TRBJ2-1 TRBV19 14 . . CASSIAATNNEQFF TGTGCCAGTAGTATAGCGGCCACTAACAATGAGCAGTTCTTC
TRBJ2-5 TRBV7-9 14 . . CASSPWGIQETQYF TGTGCCAGCAGCCCATGGGGAATCCAAGAGACCCAGTACTTC
TRBJ2-1 TRBV9 14 . . CASSVGSSYNEQFF TGTGCCAGCAGCGTTGGGAGCTCCTACAATGAGCAGTTCTTC
TRBJ2-4 TRBV9 13 . . CASSVETENIQYF TGTGCCAGCAGCGTAGAGACAGAAAACATTCAGTACTTC
TRBJ2-1 TRBV9 18 . TRBD2 CASSVDRRASGGANEQFF TGTGCCAGCAGCGTAGACCGTCGGGCTAGCGGGGGGGCCAATGAGCAGTTCTTC
TRBJ1-6 TRBV7-8 14 . TRBD1 CASSGTGQNSPLHF TGTGCCAGCAGCGGGACAGGCCAAAATTCACCCCTCCACTTT
TRBJ2-1 TRBV2 14 . . CASSEARLAVEQFF TGTGCCAGCAGTGAAGCGCGGCTAGCTGTTGAGCAGTTCTTC
TRBJ2-5 TRBV4-3 13 once . CASSQDSLETQYF TGCGCCAGCAGCCAAGATTCTTTAGAGACCCAGTACTTC
TRBJ1-5 TRBV9 13 . . CASSVGSNQPQHF TGTGCCAGCAGCGTAGGCAGTAATCAGCCCCAGCATTTT
TRBJ2-3 TRBV5-1 15 . TRBD2 CASSLTSGIVDTQYF TGCGCCAGCAGCTTGACTAGCGGGATCGTTGATACGCAGTATTTT
TRBJ2-3 TRBV11-2 16 . TRBD2 CASSLVLAGAKDTQYF TGTGCCAGCAGCTTGGTACTAGCGGGAGCGAAAGATACGCAGTATTTT
TRBJ2-7 TRBV4-1 11 once . CASSGGYEQYF TGCGCCAGCAGCGGGGGTTACGAGCAGTACTTC
TRBJ1-4 TRBV6-1 13 . . CASSDSIGEKLFF TGTGCCAGCAGTGATAGTATAGGAGAAAAACTGTTTTTT
TRBJ1-6 TRBV28 17 few . CASSLLAGTDENSPLHF TGTGCCAGCAGTTTACTAGCCGGGACGGACGAAAATTCACCCCTCCACTTT
TRBJ2-3 TRBV19 13 . . CASSYASEDTQYF TGTGCCAGTAGTTACGCATCGGAGGATACGCAGTATTTT
TRBJ2-7 TRBV10-3 13 . TRBD2 CAGGGLSPYEQYF TGTGCCGGGGGGGGGTTAAGCCCCTACGAGCAGTACTTC
TRBJ2-5 TRBV9 15 . . CASSVEGLDQETQYF TGTGCCAGCAGCGTAGAGGGCCTAGATCAAGAGACCCAGTACTTC
TRBJ1-4 TRBV9 13 . . CASSVGGLEKLFF TGTGCCAGCAGCGTAGGAGGGCTGGAAAAACTGTTTTTT